One sample yielded the 20 T cell receptor beta chains listed below, sequenced in a study of T cell responses to AZD1222 COVID-19 vaccine. Profiling relied on immunoSEQ multiplex PCR, and the TCRdb table lists in-frame clones only, not all of them. The repertoire has around 160,000 clones, about 89% of them found once; the top ten carry 3% to 4%. The sample was peripheral blood, taken 28 days after the second AZD1222 dose. Every receptor here comes from an adult who received the AZD1222 COVID-19 vaccine.

The chain combines TRBV5-4 with TRBJ2-7; D unclear. Germline CDR1 is SGHNT and CDR2 is YYREEE (reference sequence). V was trimmed by 5 bases and J by 5 bases, leaving 17 bases between them. The CDR3 sequence is 14 residues long. The CDR3 loop reads CASRRRLGLDEQYF. The DNA of the CDR3 is TGTGCCAGCAGGAGAAGATTGGGCCTGGACGAGCAGTACTTC.

This chain links TRBV5-1 with TRBJ1-3, with 7 bases fitting TRBD1. V trimming: 7 bases; J trimming: 4 bases; junction bases outside the gene matches: 8. Looked up from germline, CDR1 is SGHRS and CDR2 is YFSETQ. The CDR3 covers 14 residues. The CDR3 region is CASAAGQSGNTIYF. In nucleotides, the CDR3 is TGCGCCAGCGCTGCGGGACAGTCCGGAAACACCATATATTTT.

This chain connects TRBV5-4 to TRBJ2-3; 11 nucleotides line up with TRBD2. Looked up from germline, CDR1 is SGHNT and CDR2 is YYREEE (reference sequence). The CDR3 length is 17 residues. V was pared by 0 bases and J by 1 base, with 4 bases of the junction left unmatched. CDR3 region: CASSLVIAGGGTDTQYF. The CDR3, as DNA: TGTGCCAGCAGCTTGGTCATAGCGGGAGGGGGCACAGATACGCAGTATTTT.

This chain's CDR3 is CASSMTGRQTNEKLFF. Here the CDR3 DNA reads TGTGCCAGTAGTATGACAGGGCGACAAACTAATGAAAAACTGTTTTTT. The genes are TRBV19 and TRBJ1-4, with 7 positions matching TRBD1. The CDR3 consists of 16 residues. Unmatched junction bases numbered 5, after V lost 3 bases and J lost 1 base. Germline loops: CDR1 LNHDA, CDR2 SQIVND (reference sequence).

This rearrangement joins TRBV9 to TRBJ2-7; 7 bases map to TRBD2. J gave up 2 bases and V 4 bases, and 15 bases lay outside the gene matches. Germline CDR1 SGDLS, CDR2 YYNGEE. CDR3 length equals 17 residues. The CDR3 DNA reads as TGTGCCAGCAGCAGACGACTTCTAGCGGATAAAACCTACGAGCAGTACTTC. This gives the protein CASSRRLLADKTYEQYF.

This sequence joins TRBV7-2 and TRBJ1-2; 7 positions agree with TRBD1. The CDR3 runs 14 residues. Trimming removed 3 bases from V and 8 bases from J; junction bases left unmatched: 9. Germline V gives CDR1 SGHTA, CDR2 FQGNSA. The CDR3: CASSFDRVKMGYTF. The CDR3 nucleotides are TGTGCCAGCAGCTTCGACAGGGTTAAGATGGGCTACACCTTC.

The rearrangement joins TRBV6-5 to TRBJ1-1; tentative D call: TRBD1 (5 bases). The germline gives CDR1 MNHEY, CDR2 SVGAGI. The ends were cut back, 2 bases at V and 5 bases at J, with 12 bases in the middle. CDR3 length: 14 residues. Here the CDR3 reads CASSYDLKGTEAFF. DNA of the CDR3: TGTGCCAGCAGTTACGACCTTAAGGGGACTGAAGCTTTCTTT.

This sequence joins TRBV4-2 and TRBJ2-2, with a possible D match to TRBD2 (6 bases). Deletions cut 3 bases from V and 6 bases from J, with 14 bases between. CDR1 is LGHNA and CDR2 is YNFKEQ in the germline V gene. CDR3 length equals 15 residues. This CDR3 is CASSHVEGESGELFF. DNA of the CDR3: TGTGCCAGCAGCCACGTGGAGGGAGAATCCGGGGAGCTGTTTTTT.

The chain recombines TRBV19 with TRBJ2-1, with 8 nucleotides matching TRBD1. The CDR3 is 13 amino acids. CDR1 and CDR2 (germline): LNHDA, SQIVND (reference sequence). V was clipped by 7 bases and J by 5 bases; unmatched bases: 4. The CDR3 DNA is TGTGCCAGTAAAAAACAGGGGGACAATGAGCAGTTCTTC. Protein sequence: CASKKQGDNEQFF.

The chain combines TRBV30 with TRBJ2-7; D remains ambiguous. The length of the CDR3 is 13 residues. In germline, CDR1 is GTSNPN, CDR2 SVGIG (reference sequence). V dropped 1 base and J dropped 0 bases, with 7 bases sitting between them. CDR3 loop: CAWSGGYSYEQYF. The CDR3 bases are TGTGCCTGGAGTGGAGGCTACTCCTACGAGCAGTACTTC.

The genes are TRBV29-1 and TRBJ2-1; 8 bases fit TRBD2. J was trimmed by 8 bases and V by 4 bases; bases with no gene match: 7. This CDR3 contains 13 residues. Per the germline V gene, CDR1 is SQVTM and CDR2 is ANQGSEA. The CDR3 sequence is CSVAGGPTDEQFF. The DNA for the CDR3 is TGCAGCGTTGCGGGGGGGCCGACCGATGAGCAGTTCTTC.

This clone was observed once. The junction shows a germline mismatch at one end, possibly a read error. The CDR3 DNA reads as TGTGCCAGCACTGAACTCAATGAGCAGTTCTTC. Translation: CASTELNEQFF. The V gene is TRBV2, the J gene TRBJ2-1; unclear D gene. Germline V gene sequence: CDR1 SNHLY, CDR2 FYNNEI. This CDR3 region has 11 residues.

The rearrangement joins TRBV5-4 to TRBJ2-6; TRBD2 matches at 8 bases. V gave up 4 bases and J gave up 3 bases; unmatched junction bases: 6. Germline V lookup: CDR1 SGHNT, CDR2 YYREEE (reference sequence). The CDR3 loop spans 16 amino acids. The CDR3 DNA reads as TGTGCCAGCAGCCCTTCGGGGGGGCTTGGGGCCAACGTCCTGACTTTC. Translation: CASSPSGGLGANVLTF.

DNA of the CDR3: TGTGCCAGCAGCTTCTCTAGCGGGAAGCAAGAGACCCAGTACTTC. It encodes CASSFSSGKQETQYF. The rearrangement joins TRBV7-3 to TRBJ2-5, with TRBD2 identical over 9 bases. The J segment lost 2 bases and the V segment lost 3 bases, leaving 4 bases of the junction unmatched. The CDR3 spans 15 residues. Germline CDR1 reads SGHTA; CDR2 reads FQGTGA.

V gene TRBV9 combines with J gene TRBJ2-7; no clear D gene. CDR1 is SGDLS and CDR2 is YYNGEE in the germline V gene. The CDR3 length is 12 residues. Trimming pared 0 bases from V and 5 bases from J, leaving 6 bases between. The DNA of the CDR3 is TGTGCCAGCAGCGTAGTCGACCACGAGCAGTACTTC. Translating it yields CASSVVDHEQYF.

V is TRBV6-6 and J is TRBJ2-7, with 8 bases identical to TRBD2. Germline V gene sequence: CDR1 MNHNY, CDR2 SVGAGI (reference sequence). Germline trimming cut 5 bases from V and 1 base from J; bases unmatched to any gene: 10. CDR3 length: 16 amino acids. The CDR3 reads CASSVLTSGISYEQYF. CDR3 in DNA: TGTGCCAGCAGTGTACTAACTAGCGGAATATCCTACGAGCAGTACTTC.

The V call is TRBV7-8, the J call TRBJ2-3; D tentatively reads TRBD1 or TRBD2 (6 bases each). V was cut by 0 bases and J by 2 bases, with 18 bases left in between. Germline assignment: CDR1 SGHVS and CDR2 FQNEAQ. The CDR3 consists of 18 residues. CDR3 sequence (DNA): TGTGCCAGCAGCTTAGCGCTTTTTACGGGGGCCCTCACAGATACGCAGTATTTT. Its translation: CASSLALFTGALTDTQYF.

This clone was seen a few times. The genes are TRBV9 and TRBJ2-3, with D perhaps TRBD2 (5 bases). The germline V gene encodes CDR1 SGDLS and CDR2 YYNGEE. This CDR3 contains 13 residues. Trimming took 8 bases from V and 2 from J, leaving 12 bases between them. CDR3 nucleotide sequence: TGTGCCAGTAAAGGTCGGGACACAGATACGCAGTATTTT. It encodes CASKGRDTDTQYF.

Only one count was recorded for this clone. The CDR3 sequence is CASSRDRTYEQYF. The CDR3, as DNA: TGTGCCAGCAGCCGGGACAGGACCTACGAGCAGTACTTC. V usage is TRBV7-8 and J usage is TRBJ2-7, with 8 bases matching TRBD1. This CDR3 comprises 13 residues. Germline lookup yields CDR1 SGHVS and CDR2 FQNEAQ. V shed 5 bases and J 2 bases; nucleotides not matched to a gene: 2.

This clone has only a few counts. The rearrangement links TRBV12-3 or TRBV12-4 to TRBJ1-1; D perhaps matches TRBD1 (6 bases). V lost 6 bases to trimming and J lost 4 bases, with 12 bases between them. This CDR3 spans 13 amino acids. The CDR3 reads CASRRGGGTEAFF. The CDR3 coding sequence is TGTGCCAGCAGGAGGGGGGGAGGCACTGAAGCTTTCTTT.